The clone carrying this T cell receptor (beta chain) was counted a single time. The data derive from a study of blood T cell repertoires in COVID-19. Some clones are missing from TCRdb's copy, which holds only in-frame ones; the method was immunoSEQ multiplex PCR. The repertoire holds roughly 250,000 clones, with 81% as singletons. Sequencing was done on a sample of peripheral blood. The sequence came from a woman aged 55 to 70 with active or convalescent COVID-19.

For the CDR3, the DNA is TGTGCCAGCTCACCTGGACAGGGGGCATACGAGCAGTACTTC. It encodes CASSPGQGAYEQYF. The chain combines TRBV18 with TRBJ2-7; 11 bases are a match to TRBD1. Looked up from germline, CDR1 is KGHSH and CDR2 is LQKENI. CDR3 length equals 14 residues. The trim removed 3 bases at V and 4 bases at J, leaving 2 bases unmatched. Supplemented by reference TRBV18 and TRBJ2-7, the full variable domain reads NAGVMQNPRHLVRRRGQEARLRCSPMKGHSHVYWYRQLPEEGLKFMVYLQKENIIDESGMPKERFSAEFPKEGPSILRIQQVVRGDSAAYFCASSPGQGAYEQYFGPGTRLTVT.